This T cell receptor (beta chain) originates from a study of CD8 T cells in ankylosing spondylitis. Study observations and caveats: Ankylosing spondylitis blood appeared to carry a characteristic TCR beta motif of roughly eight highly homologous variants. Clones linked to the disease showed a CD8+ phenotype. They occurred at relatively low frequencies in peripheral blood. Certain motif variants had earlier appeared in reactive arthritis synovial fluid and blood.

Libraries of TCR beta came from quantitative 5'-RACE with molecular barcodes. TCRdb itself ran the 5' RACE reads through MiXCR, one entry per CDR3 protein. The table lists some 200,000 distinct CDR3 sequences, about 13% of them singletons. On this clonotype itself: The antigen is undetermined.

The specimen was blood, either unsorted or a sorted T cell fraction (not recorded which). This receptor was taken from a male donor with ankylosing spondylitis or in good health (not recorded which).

The CDR3 region has the DNA TGTGCCAGCAATCTAGCGGGAGTACGGGAGACCCAGTACTTC. Its protein product is CASNLAGVRETQYF. The chain has TRBV6-1 and TRBJ2-5, with 10 positions matching TRBD2. The trim removed 7 bases at V and 5 bases at J, leaving 7 bases unmatched. Germline CDR1 and CDR2: MNHNS and SASEGT. The CDR3 has 14 amino acids.